This T cell receptor beta chain emerged from a study of blood T cell repertoires in COVID-19. About the study: T cells, B-cell-depleted T cells, or PBMCs provided the cDNA or gDNA that served as material.

Germline-derived CDR1 and CDR2 are SNHLY and FYNNEI. Trimming left V 0 bases short and J 4 bases short, with 15 bases between. This CDR3 is 16 amino acids long. Original processing methods: Scientists estimated how many nucleated cells there were by amplifying reference gene primers. Assay: immunoSEQ multiplex PCR; the TCRdb copy retains only in-frame clones and omits some. V and J calls and clone size are as listed in that table; D and trimming were resolved from the DNA. Of just over 150,000 clones in the sample, about 92% are singletons; the top ten hold 4.8%. The sequencing input was peripheral blood. This receptor was taken from a man aged 25-45 years with COVID-19, enrolled during active disease. The chain is built from TRBV2 and TRBJ1-2, with TRBD1 as a possible D gene (5 bases). As DNA, the CDR3 is TGTGCCAGCAGTGAAGCGCCTAATGCAGGGTCCTATGGCTACACCTTC. Protein sequence: CASSEAPNAGSYGYTF.